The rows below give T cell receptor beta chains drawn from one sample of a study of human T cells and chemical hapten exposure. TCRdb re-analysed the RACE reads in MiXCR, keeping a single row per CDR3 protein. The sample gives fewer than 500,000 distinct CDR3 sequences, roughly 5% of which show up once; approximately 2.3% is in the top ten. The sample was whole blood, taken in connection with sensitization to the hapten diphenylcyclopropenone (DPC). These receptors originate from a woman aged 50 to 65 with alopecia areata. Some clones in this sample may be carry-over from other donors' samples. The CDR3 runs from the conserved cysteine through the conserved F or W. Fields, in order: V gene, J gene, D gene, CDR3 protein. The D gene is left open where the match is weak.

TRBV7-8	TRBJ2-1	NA	CASSLALSARSYNEQFF
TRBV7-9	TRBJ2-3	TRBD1	CASLRTGGETDTQYF
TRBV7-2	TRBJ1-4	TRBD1	CASSSGQTSTNEKLFF
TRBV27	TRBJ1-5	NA	CASKQARTINQPQHF
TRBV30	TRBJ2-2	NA	CAWSTHRVPGELFF
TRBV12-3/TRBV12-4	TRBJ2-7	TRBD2	CASRASGDYEQYF
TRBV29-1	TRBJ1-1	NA	CSVLTANTEAFF
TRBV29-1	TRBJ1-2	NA	CSVVTHMDGYTF
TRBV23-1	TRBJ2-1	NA	CASSSPEGRDNEQFF
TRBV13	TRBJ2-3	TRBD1	CASSLGEGARDTQYF
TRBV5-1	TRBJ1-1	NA	CASSPDYTEAFF
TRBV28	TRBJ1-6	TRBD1	CAISPGTGGTYNSPLHF
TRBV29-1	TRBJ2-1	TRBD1	CSVWTGDDNEQFF
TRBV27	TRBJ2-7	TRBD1	CASSQRDSAYEQYF
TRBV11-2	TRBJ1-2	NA	CASSFGEDIYGYTF
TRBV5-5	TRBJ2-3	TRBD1	CASSFSDRDSDTDTQYF
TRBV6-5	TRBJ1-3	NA	CASRSSWGSGNTIYF
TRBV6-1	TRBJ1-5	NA	CASSGVGVGNQPQHF
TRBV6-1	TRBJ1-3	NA	CASSADSFTGNTIYF
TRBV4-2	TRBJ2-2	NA	CASSQDTLRTGELFF
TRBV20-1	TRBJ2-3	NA	CSARPGAADTQYF
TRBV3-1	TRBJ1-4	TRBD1	CASSLGQGAQEKLFF
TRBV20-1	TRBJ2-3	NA	CSARASSDGAQYF
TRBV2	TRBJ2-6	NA	CASRASAGSGANVLTF
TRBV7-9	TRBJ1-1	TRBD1	CASSPRDRTPGTEAFF
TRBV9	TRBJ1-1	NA	CASSSTAGLNTEAFF
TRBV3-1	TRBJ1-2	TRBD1	CASSQGQGGDGYTF
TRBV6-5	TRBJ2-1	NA	CASSYSGNEQFF
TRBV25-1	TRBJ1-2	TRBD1	CASAGGNYGYTF
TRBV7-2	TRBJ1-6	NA	CASSLGRIGSPLHF
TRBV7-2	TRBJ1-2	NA	CASSGQDFYGYTF